The next 7 T cell receptor beta chains were all read from a single sample in a study of OX40 agonist ivuxolimab in advanced cancers. The library was prepared using the immunoSEQ multiplex PCR assay. TCRdb provides this immuneACCESS table in a form limited to in-frame rearrangements. Some clones are lacking; in checked studies, under half of them reflect an unresolved V gene, and why the rest are absent is not known. The sample table records about 95,000 clones; about 91% of these occur just once. The ten largest clones add up to 2.6% of the sample. Here the sequenced sample was CD4+ or CD8+ T cells sorted from blood, taken in a trial of the OX40 agonist ivuxolimab. The receptors here all came from an adult with an advanced solid tumor such as melanoma, head and neck, liver or kidney cancer.

The chain has TRBV19 and TRBJ2-5; 8 bases are shared with TRBD1. Germline assignment: CDR1 LNHDA and CDR2 SQIVND (reference sequence). This CDR3 is 13 amino acids long. The J segment lost 5 bases and the V segment lost 7 bases, leaving 6 bases of the junction unmatched. The CDR3 sequence is CASKGQGLETQYF. The CDR3 DNA is TGTGCCAGTAAAGGACAGGGATTGGAGACCCAGTACTTC.

The rearrangement uses TRBV6-5 and TRBJ2-6, with no clear D. CDR3 size: 14 residues. The V and J ends lost 7 bases and 0 bases respectively, with 7 bases between them. Germline loops: CDR1 MNHEY, CDR2 SVGAGI. The CDR3 sequence: CASTESSGANVLTF. The CDR3 bases are TGTGCCAGCACAGAGAGCTCTGGGGCCAACGTCCTGACTTTC.

This clone turned up a few times. A read error may account for a junction end that differs from germline. The chain recombines TRBV7-2 with TRBJ2-7; 14 nucleotides line up with TRBD2. CDR3 length: 15 amino acids. Germline V gene lookup returns CDR1 SGHTA and CDR2 FQGNSA. As DNA, the CDR3 is TGTGCCAGCAGCTTAGCCCTAGGGACTAGCGGGAGAAGGGACTTC. Translation: CASSLALGTSGRRDF.

The chain combines TRBV29-1 with TRBJ1-2; 11 bases match TRBD1. Per germline, CDR1 SQVTM and CDR2 ANQGSEA. V gave up 2 bases and J gave up 4 bases; unmatched junction bases: 3. The CDR3 consists of 14 residues. This CDR3 is CSVEPDRGPYGYTF. The CDR3 DNA reads TGCAGCGTTGAACCGGACAGGGGGCCCTATGGCTACACCTTC. The variable domain in full, completed from reference TRBV29-1 and TRBJ1-2, reads SAVISQKPSRDICQRGTSLTIQCQVDSQVTMMFWYRQQPGQSLTLIATANQGSEATYESGFVIDKFPISRPNLTFSTLTVSNMSPEDSSIYLCSVEPDRGPYGYTFGSGTRLTVV.

The chain employs TRBV7-2 and TRBJ2-1; no reliable D call. The CDR3 consists of 15 residues. Germline V CDR1 and CDR2: SGHTA, FQGNSA. Trimming removed 5 bases at V and 4 bases at J, with 15 bases between. For the CDR3, the DNA is TGTGCCAGCAGCCCTAGTTTCGCCCTTTACAATGAGCAGTTCTTC. Translation: CASSPSFALYNEQFF.

The gene calls are TRBV29-1 and TRBJ1-4; no clear D gene. Germline loops: CDR1 SQVTM, CDR2 ANQGSEA. The CDR3 spans 15 residues. V shed 6 bases and J shed 0 bases, with 14 bases lying between them. The CDR3 DNA reads as TGCAGCGTCGGACTGCCGGCTGCAACTAATGAAAAACTGTTTTTT. Its protein is CSVGLPAATNEKLFF.

This clone was recorded only once. This chain links TRBV5-4 with TRBJ1-2, with D hard to call. CDR1 SGHNT and CDR2 YYREEE come from the germline V gene (reference sequence). The CDR3 is made up of 13 amino acids. Trimming left V 0 bases short and J 7 bases short, with 10 bases between. The chain's CDR3 is CASSLDRIRGYTF. The CDR3 bases are TGTGCCAGCAGCTTGGACAGAATCCGTGGCTACACCTTC.